Presented here are 16 T cell receptor beta chains from one specimen sequenced in a study of blood T cell repertoires in COVID-19. Libraries were prepared by immunoSEQ multiplex PCR; TCRdb keeps only in-frame clonotypes and omits some of them. This table has approximately 340,000 clones, roughly 87% appearing once. The sequencing sample was made of peripheral blood. The receptor source for this set is a man younger than 40 with COVID-19, enrolled during active disease.

In this sample, this clone turned up a few times. This chain links TRBV30 with TRBJ1-2; no definite D call. Trimming stripped 4 bases from V and 0 bases from J, with 3 bases between. This CDR3 has 11 amino acids. Germline lookup yields CDR1 GTSNPN and CDR2 SVGIG (reference sequence). CDR3 nucleotides: TGTGCCTGGACAGCTAACTATGGCTACACCTTC. Translation gives CAWTANYGYTF.

J is TRBJ2-7 and V is TRBV5-4, with 8 bases fitting TRBD1. Germline assignment: CDR1 SGHNT and CDR2 YYREEE (reference sequence). V was clipped by 2 bases and J by 5 bases; unmatched bases: 3. CDR3 size: 13 residues. CDR3 residues: CASSFGQGDEQYF. The CDR3 DNA is TGTGCCAGCAGCTTCGGACAGGGCGACGAGCAGTACTTC.

The chain combines TRBV5-4 with TRBJ1-3, with D tentatively TRBD1 (6 bases). CDR1 and CDR2 (germline): SGHNT, YYREEE (reference sequence). Trimming removed 4 bases from V and 1 base from J, with 6 bases in between. The CDR3 is 13 residues long. CDR3: CASSGQSGNTIYF. Here the CDR3 DNA reads TGTGCCAGCAGCGGACAGTCTGGAAACACCATATATTTT.

The chain has TRBV5-6 and TRBJ1-1, with D possibly TRBD1 on 5 matching bases. The CDR3 runs 14 residues. Germline CDR1 reads SGHDT; CDR2 reads YYEEEE. Trimming removed 1 base from V and 5 bases from J, with 12 bases in between. CDR3 amino acids: CASSLPGGVTEAFF. CDR3 DNA sequence: TGTGCCAGCAGCTTGCCCGGGGGGGTGACTGAAGCTTTCTTT.

This clone occurred once. The rearrangement links TRBV12-5 to TRBJ1-4, with D unclear. The CDR3 is 15 amino acids. V dropped 7 bases and J dropped 0 bases, with 12 bases sitting between them. Germline V gene sequence: CDR1 LGHNT, CDR2 FRNRAP. Written as DNA, the CDR3 is TGTGCTAGTGCCCCTCCGTATCCAACTAATGAAAAACTGTTTTTT. Its protein is CASAPPYPTNEKLFF.

This chain links TRBV5-1 with TRBJ1-2, with 10 bases matching TRBD1. The germline gives CDR1 SGHRS, CDR2 YFSETQ. The ends lost 5 bases at V and 0 bases at J; junction bases unmatched: 10. The CDR3 consists of 17 residues. The CDR3 spells CASRQGQGTLSNYGYTF. The CDR3 coding sequence is TGCGCCAGCAGGCAGGGACAGGGGACCCTCTCTAACTATGGCTACACCTTC.

The rearrangement uses TRBV13 and TRBJ1-2, with 9 bases matching TRBD1. Germline CDR1 and CDR2: PRHDT and FYEKMQ (reference sequence). V lost 4 bases to trimming and J lost 8 bases; unmatched junction nucleotides: 11. The CDR3 runs to 15 residues. The CDR3 coding sequence is TGTGCCAGCAGCTCCATGGACAGGGGCTTAGGAGGCTACACCTTC. Translated: CASSSMDRGLGGYTF.

The chain uses TRBV9 and TRBJ2-2; possibly TRBD1 for D (6 bases). The CDR3 totals 16 residues. Between the trimmed V and J ends, which lost 6 bases and 1 base, there was a span of 16 bases. Germline V gene data show CDR1 as SGDLS and CDR2 as YYNGEE. DNA for the CDR3: TGTGCCAGCAAGAGGTTCGCAGGGGAGAACACCGGGGAGCTGTTTTTT. Translating gives CASKRFAGENTGELFF.

This clone was counted only a few times. The V call is TRBV6-5, the J call TRBJ1-2; D is ambiguous. The length of the CDR3 is 12 residues. Per the germline V gene, CDR1 is MNHEY and CDR2 is SVGAGI. V was cut by 6 bases and J by 9 bases, with 14 bases left in between. The CDR3 here is CASRQAGLSYTF. CDR3 sequence (DNA): TGTGCCAGCAGGCAGGCAGGATTGAGCTACACCTTC.

The chain joins TRBV10-3 to TRBJ1-2, with D possibly being TRBD1 (6 bases). Trimming took off 0 bases at V and 4 bases at J, with 18 bases between the two ends. Per germline, CDR1 ENHRY and CDR2 SYGVKD. There are 17 residues in the CDR3. This chain's CDR3 is CAISESGVPTGTYGYTF. CDR3 DNA sequence: TGTGCCATCAGTGAGTCGGGGGTCCCGACAGGAACCTATGGCTACACCTTC.

The rearrangement links TRBV5-4 to TRBJ2-1; 10 bases align to TRBD1. V lost 4 bases, J lost 7 bases, and 8 bases stayed unmatched. The CDR3 has 15 amino acids. The germline gives CDR1 SGHNT, CDR2 YYREEE (reference sequence). The CDR3 here is CASSKGQGIANEQFF. CDR3 coding DNA: TGTGCCAGCAGCAAGGGACAGGGGATTGCTAATGAGCAGTTCTTC.

This clone was found a few times. The rearrangement joins TRBV11-3 to TRBJ1-1, with 11 positions matching TRBD1. Trimming at V came to 5 bases and at J to 1 base, leaving 9 bases not matched to a gene. The CDR3 covers 17 residues. From germline, CDR1 is SGHNT and CDR2 YENEEA. The CDR3 nucleotides are TGTGCCAGCAGCCCCACGTGGACAGGGGGCAGGAACACTGAAGCTTTCTTT. It yields the protein CASSPTWTGGRNTEAFF.

Only one count was recorded for this clone. The DNA for the CDR3 is TGTGCCAGCAGCTTAGGGGTAGCGAAAGAGACCCAGTACTTC. Its protein product is CASSLGVAKETQYF. This chain links TRBV7-9 with TRBJ2-5, with D perhaps matching TRBD2 (5 bases). V was trimmed by 1 base and J by 3 bases, leaving 9 bases between them. The CDR3 runs to 14 residues. Germline V CDR1 and CDR2: SEHNR, FQNEAQ (reference sequence).

This clone has more than one count but fewer than ten. V is TRBV4-3 and J is TRBJ2-2, with TRBD1 as a possible D gene (7 bases). Between the trimmed V and J ends, which lost 0 bases and 0 bases, there was a span of 14 bases. The CDR3 spans 18 residues. Looked up from germline, CDR1 is LGHNA and CDR2 is YSLEER. The CDR3 region has the DNA TGCGCCAGCAGCCAAGATCTTGGAGGGGGCGCGAACACCGGGGAGCTGTTTTTT. Translating it yields CASSQDLGGGANTGELFF.

The chain recombines TRBV7-2 with TRBJ2-3; 7 nucleotides align to TRBD2. The CDR3 contains 14 residues. The germline V gene encodes CDR1 SGHTA and CDR2 FQGNSA. V gave up 5 bases and J gave up 5 bases; unmatched junction bases: 7. CDR3 nucleotides: TGTGCCAGCAGCGGGAGGGCCGGCAGAGATACGCAGTATTTT. Its translation: CASSGRAGRDTQYF. The entire variable domain, with the rest obtained from reference TRBV7-2 and TRBJ2-3, is as follows: GAGVSQSPSNKVTEKGKDVELRCDPISGHTALYWYRQSLGQGLEFLIYFQGNSAPDKSGLPSDRFSAERTGGSVSTLTIQRTQQEDSAVYLCASSGRAGRDTQYFGPGTRLTVL.

The chain links TRBV3-1 (or the pseudogene TRBV3-2) to TRBJ1-1; D not resolved. The V gene lost 7 bases and the J gene lost 1 base, with 10 bases spanning the gap. Germline V gives CDR1 LGHDT, CDR2 YNNKEL (reference sequence). The CDR3 totals 13 residues. CDR3: CASTGGGNTEAFF. CDR3 bases: TGTGCCAGCACCGGAGGAGGGAACACTGAAGCTTTCTTT.